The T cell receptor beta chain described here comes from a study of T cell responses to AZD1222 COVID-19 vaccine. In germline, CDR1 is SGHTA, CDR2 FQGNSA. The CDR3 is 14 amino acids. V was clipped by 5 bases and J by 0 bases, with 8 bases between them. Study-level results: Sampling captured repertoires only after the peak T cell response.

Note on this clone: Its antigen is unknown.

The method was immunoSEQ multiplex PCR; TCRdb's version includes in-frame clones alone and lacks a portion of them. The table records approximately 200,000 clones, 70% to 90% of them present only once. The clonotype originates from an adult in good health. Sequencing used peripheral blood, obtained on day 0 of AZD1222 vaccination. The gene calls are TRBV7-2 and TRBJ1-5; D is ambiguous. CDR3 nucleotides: TGTGCCAGCAGCCCAAATCCTAGCAATCAGCCCCAGCATTTT. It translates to CASSPNPSNQPQHF.